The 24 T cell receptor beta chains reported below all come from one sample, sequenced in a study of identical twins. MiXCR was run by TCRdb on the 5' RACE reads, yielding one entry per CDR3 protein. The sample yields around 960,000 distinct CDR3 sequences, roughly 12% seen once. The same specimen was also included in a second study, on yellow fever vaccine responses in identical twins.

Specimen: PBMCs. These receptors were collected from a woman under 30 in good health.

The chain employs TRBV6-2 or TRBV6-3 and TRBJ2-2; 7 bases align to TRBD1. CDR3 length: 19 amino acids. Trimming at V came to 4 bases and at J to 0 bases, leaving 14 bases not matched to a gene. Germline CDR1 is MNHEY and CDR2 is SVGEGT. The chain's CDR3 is CASSWDRLHLSANTGELFF. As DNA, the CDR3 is TGTGCCAGCAGTTGGGACAGACTACACCTCTCCGCGAACACCGGGGAGCTGTTTTTT.

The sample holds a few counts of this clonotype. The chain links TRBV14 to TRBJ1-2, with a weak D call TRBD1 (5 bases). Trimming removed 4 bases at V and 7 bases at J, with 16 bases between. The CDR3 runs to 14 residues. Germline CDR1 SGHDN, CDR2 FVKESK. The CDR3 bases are TGTGCCAGCAGCCGAGCCACAGGTTTGGGTGGCTACACCTTC. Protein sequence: CASSRATGLGGYTF.

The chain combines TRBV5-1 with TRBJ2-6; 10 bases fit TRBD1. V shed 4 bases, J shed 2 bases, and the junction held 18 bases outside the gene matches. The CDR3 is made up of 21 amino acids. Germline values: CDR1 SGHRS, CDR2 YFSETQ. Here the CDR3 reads CASSRRPPGQGKETGANVLTF. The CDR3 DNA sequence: TGCGCCAGCAGCCGTCGACCCCCGGGACAGGGGAAGGAAACTGGGGCCAACGTCCTGACTTTC.

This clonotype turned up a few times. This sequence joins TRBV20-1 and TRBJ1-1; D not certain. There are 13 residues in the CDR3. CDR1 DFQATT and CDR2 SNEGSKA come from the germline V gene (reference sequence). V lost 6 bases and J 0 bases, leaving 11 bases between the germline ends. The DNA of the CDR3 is TGCAGTGCGCTTCGGGTGATGAACACTGAAGCTTTCTTT. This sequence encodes CSALRVMNTEAFF.

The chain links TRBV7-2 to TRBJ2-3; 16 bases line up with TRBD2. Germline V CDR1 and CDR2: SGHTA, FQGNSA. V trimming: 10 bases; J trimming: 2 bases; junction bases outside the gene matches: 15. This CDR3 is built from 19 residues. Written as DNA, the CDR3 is TGTGCCATCAGTTTAGGGACTAGCGGGGGGGCCGTCCCCACAGATACGCAGTATTTT. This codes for CAISLGTSGGAVPTDTQYF.

CDR3 bases: TGCAGTGCACTTATACCCCCCGGGACAGCCCTAGCCAAAAACATTCAGTACTTC. Translating gives CSALIPPGTALAKNIQYF. The rearrangement uses TRBV20-1 and TRBJ2-4, with 7 bases identical to TRBD1. There are 18 residues in the CDR3. Germline V gives CDR1 DFQATT, CDR2 SNEGSKA (reference sequence). The junction had 17 bases not matched to a gene; V was cut back by 6 bases and J by 0 bases.

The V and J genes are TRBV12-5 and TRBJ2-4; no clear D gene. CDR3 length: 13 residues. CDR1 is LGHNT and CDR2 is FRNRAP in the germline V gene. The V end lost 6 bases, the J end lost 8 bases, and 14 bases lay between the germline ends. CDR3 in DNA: TGTGCTAGTGGACCCGATCGGCTGGACATTCAGTACTTC. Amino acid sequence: CASGPDRLDIQYF.

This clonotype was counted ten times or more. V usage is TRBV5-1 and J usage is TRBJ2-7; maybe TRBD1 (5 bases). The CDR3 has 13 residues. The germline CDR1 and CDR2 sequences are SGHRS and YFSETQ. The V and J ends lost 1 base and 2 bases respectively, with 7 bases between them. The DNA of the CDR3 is TGCGCCAGCAGCTTGCAGACAGCCTACGAGCAGTACTTC. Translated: CASSLQTAYEQYF.

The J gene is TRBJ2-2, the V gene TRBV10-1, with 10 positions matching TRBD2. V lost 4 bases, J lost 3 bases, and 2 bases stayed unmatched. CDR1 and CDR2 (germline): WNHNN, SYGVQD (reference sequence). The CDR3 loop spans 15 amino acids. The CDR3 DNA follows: TGCGCCAGCAGTGGGACTAGCGGATACACCGGGGAGCTGTTTTTT. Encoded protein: CASSGTSGYTGELFF.

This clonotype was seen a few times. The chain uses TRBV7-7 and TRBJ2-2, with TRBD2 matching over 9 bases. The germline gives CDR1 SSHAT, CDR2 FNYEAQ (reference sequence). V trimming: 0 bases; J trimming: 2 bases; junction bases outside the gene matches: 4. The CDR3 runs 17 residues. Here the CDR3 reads CASSLAPTSGNTGELFF. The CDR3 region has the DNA TGTGCCAGCAGCTTAGCCCCGACTAGCGGAAACACCGGGGAGCTGTTTTTT. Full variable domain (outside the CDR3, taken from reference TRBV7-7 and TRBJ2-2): GAGVSQSPRYKVTKRGQDVTLRCDPISSHATLYWYQQALGQGPEFLTYFNYEAQPDKSGLPSDRFSAERPEGSISTLTIQRTEQRDSAMYRCASSLAPTSGNTGELFFGEGSRLTVL.

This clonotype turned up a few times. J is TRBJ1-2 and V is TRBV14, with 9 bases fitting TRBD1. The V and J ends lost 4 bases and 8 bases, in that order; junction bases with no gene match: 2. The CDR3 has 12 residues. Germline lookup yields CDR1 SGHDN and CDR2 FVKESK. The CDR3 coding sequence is TGTGCCAGCAGCCGACAGGGGGAAGGCTACACCTTC. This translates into CASSRQGEGYTF.

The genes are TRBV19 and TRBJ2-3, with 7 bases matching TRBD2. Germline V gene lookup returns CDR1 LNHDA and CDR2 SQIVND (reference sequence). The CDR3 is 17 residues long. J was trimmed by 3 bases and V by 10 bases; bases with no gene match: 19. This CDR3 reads CATEGPSGGSITDTQYF. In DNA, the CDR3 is TGTGCCACTGAGGGACCTAGTGGCGGGAGTATTACAGATACGCAGTATTTT.

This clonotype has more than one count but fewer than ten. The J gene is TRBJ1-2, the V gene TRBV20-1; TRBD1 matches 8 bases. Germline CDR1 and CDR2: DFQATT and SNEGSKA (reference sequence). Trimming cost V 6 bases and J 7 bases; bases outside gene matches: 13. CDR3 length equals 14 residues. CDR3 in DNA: TGCAGTGCAGAAGCGGAGGACAGGGTCGGTGGCTACACCTTC. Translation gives CSAEAEDRVGGYTF.

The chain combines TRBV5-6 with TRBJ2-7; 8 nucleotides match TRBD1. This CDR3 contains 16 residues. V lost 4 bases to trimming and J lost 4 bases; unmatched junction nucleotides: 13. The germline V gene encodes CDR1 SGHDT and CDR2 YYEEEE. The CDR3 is CASSPDGTGIPYEQYV. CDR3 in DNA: TGTGCCAGCAGCCCAGACGGGACAGGCATTCCGTACGAGCAGTACGTC.

The DNA for the CDR3 is TGCAGTGCTAGTTTGGTAGGGCCCTCTGGGGCCAACGTCCTGACTTTC. It translates to CSASLVGPSGANVLTF. The chain uses TRBV20-1 and TRBJ2-6; unclear D gene. Trimming took off 3 bases at V and 0 bases at J, with 12 bases between the two ends. CDR1 and CDR2 from the germline V gene are DFQATT and SNEGSKA (reference sequence). The CDR3 sequence is 16 residues long.

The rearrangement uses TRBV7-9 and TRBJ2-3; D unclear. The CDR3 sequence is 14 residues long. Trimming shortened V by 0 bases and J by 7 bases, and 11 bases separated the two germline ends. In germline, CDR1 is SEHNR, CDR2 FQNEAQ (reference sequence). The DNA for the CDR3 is TGTGCCAGCAGCTTAGCGGGTCAAGAGAATACGCAGTATTTT. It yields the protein CASSLAGQENTQYF.

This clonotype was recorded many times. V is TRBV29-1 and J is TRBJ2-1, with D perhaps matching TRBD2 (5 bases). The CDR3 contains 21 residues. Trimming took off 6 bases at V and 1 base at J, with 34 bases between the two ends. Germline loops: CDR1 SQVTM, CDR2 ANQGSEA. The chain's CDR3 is CSVLQLKRRGSRGRSYNEQFF. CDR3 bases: TGCAGCGTCCTCCAACTGAAGAGAAGAGGGTCCAGAGGAAGATCCTACAATGAGCAGTTCTTC.

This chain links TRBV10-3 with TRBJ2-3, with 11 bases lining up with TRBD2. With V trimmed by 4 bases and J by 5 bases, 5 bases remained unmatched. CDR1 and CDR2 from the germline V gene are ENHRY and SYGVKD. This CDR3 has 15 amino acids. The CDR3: CAISASGLAVDTQYF. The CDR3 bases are TGTGCCATCAGTGCATCGGGACTAGCGGTAGATACGCAGTATTTT.

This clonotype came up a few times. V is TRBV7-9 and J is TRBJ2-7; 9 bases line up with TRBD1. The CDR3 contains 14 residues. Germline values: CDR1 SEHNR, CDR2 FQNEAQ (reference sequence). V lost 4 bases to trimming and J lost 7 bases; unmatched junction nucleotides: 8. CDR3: CASSSAGTGSEQYV. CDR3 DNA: TGTGCCAGCAGCTCCGCAGGGACAGGGAGTGAGCAGTACGTC.

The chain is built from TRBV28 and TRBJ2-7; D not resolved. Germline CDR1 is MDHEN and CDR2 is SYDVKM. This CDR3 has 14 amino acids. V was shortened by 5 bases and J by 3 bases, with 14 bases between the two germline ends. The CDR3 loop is CASSTGPLGYEQYV. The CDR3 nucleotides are TGTGCCAGCAGTACCGGGCCTCTGGGCTACGAGCAGTACGTC.

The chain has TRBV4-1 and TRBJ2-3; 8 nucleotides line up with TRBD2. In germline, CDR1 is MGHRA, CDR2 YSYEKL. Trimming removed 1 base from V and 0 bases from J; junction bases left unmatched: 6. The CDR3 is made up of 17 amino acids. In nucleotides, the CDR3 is TGCGCCAGCAGCCAAGCTCCGGGAGGGCTTAGCACAGATACGCAGTATTTT. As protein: CASSQAPGGLSTDTQYF.

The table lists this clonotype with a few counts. Here the CDR3 DNA reads TGTGCCACCAGCAGAGAACAACCGGGACAACTCTACGAGCAGTACTTC. It translates to CATSREQPGQLYEQYF. The J gene is TRBJ2-7, the V gene TRBV15, with a weak D call TRBD1 (6 bases). This CDR3 has 16 residues. Germline V gene data show CDR1 as LNHNV and CDR2 as YYDKDF (reference sequence). V lost 0 bases and J 3 bases, leaving 15 bases between the germline ends.

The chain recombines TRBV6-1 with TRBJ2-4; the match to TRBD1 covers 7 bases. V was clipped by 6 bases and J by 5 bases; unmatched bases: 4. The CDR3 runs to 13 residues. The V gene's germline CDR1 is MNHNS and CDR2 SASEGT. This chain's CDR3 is CASRTGLENIQYF. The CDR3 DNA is TGTGCCAGCAGGACAGGGTTGGAAAACATTCAGTACTTC.

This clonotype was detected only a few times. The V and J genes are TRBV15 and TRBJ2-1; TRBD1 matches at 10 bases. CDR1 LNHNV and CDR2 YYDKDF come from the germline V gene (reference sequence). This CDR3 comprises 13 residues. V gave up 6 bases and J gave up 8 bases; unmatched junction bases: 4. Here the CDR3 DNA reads TGTGCCACCAGAAGGACAGGGGGGGATGAGCAGTTCTTC. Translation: CATRRTGGDEQFF.